This TCR beta chain was identified during a study of cytomegalovirus exposure and HLA in healthy donors. In the PCR, 60 Vbeta and 13 Jbeta primers were used. The table came from immunoSEQ multiplex PCR; TCRdb's copy has only in-frame clones and leaves some out. The table lists 150,000 or so clones, about three quarters of them singletons, with 1.5% to 2% in the top ten. This receptor was obtained from a female donor in good health and CMV-seronegative. Sequences were obtained from PBMCs.

CDR3 amino acids: CASSHPPEGRGNEQFF. The CDR3 coding sequence is TGTGCCAGCAGCCACCCACCCGAAGGTAGGGGGAATGAGCAGTTCTTC. J is TRBJ2-1 and V is TRBV27, with a tentative D call TRBD1 (6 bases). Trimming took off 6 bases at V and 7 bases at J, with 22 bases between the two ends. The CDR3 totals 16 residues. Germline assignment: CDR1 MNHEY and CDR2 SMNVEV (reference sequence).